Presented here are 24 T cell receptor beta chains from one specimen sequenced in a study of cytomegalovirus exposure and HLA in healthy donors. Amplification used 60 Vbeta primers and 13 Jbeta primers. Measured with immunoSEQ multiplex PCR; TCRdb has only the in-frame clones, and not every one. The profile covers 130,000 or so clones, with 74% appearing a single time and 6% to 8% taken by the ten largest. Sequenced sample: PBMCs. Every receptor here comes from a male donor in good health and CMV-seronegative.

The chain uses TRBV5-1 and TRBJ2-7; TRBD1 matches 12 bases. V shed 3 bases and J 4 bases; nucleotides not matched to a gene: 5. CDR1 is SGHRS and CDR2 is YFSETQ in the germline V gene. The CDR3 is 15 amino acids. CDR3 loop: CASSSGQGAGYEQYF. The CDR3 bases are TGCGCCAGCAGCTCGGGACAGGGGGCTGGGTACGAGCAGTACTTC.

In DNA, the CDR3 is TGTGCCAGCAGTTCAACCAGGGGGAGCTCCTACGAGCAGTACTTC. Protein product: CASSSTRGSSYEQYF. The chain joins TRBV27 to TRBJ2-7; 7 bases are a match to TRBD1. Per the germline V gene, CDR1 is MNHEY and CDR2 is SMNVEV (reference sequence). This CDR3 has 15 amino acids. V lost 4 bases and J lost 0; bases outside the gene matches: 6.

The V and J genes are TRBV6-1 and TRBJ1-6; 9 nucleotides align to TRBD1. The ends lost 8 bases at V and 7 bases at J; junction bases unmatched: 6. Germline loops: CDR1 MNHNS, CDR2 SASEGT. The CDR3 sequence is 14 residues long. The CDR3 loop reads CASVTGTGNSPLHF. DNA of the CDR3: TGTGCCAGCGTAACCGGGACAGGGAATTCACCCCTCCACTTT.

The CDR3 nucleotides are TGTGCCATCAGTTCCGGGACTAGCGGGGGGGCAGGGGAGACCCAGTACTTC. Translation gives CAISSGTSGGAGETQYF. V is TRBV10-3 and J is TRBJ2-5, with 16 bases identical to TRBD2. The germline CDR1 and CDR2 sequences are ENHRY and SYGVKD. The CDR3 length is 17 residues. Germline trimming cut 5 bases from V and 5 bases from J; bases unmatched to any gene: 8.

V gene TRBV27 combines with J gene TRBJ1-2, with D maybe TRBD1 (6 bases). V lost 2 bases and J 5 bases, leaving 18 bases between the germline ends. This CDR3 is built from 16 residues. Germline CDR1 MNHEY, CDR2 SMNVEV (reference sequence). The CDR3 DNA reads TGTGCCAGCAGTTTAGCAGGGAGCGGGGGGCATTATGGCTACACCTTC. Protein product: CASSLAGSGGHYGYTF.

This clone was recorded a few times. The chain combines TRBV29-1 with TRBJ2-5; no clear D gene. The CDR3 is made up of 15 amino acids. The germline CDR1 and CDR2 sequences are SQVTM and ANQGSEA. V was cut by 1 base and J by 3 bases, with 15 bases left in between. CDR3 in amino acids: CSVEVMAVEKETQYF. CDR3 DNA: TGCAGCGTTGAAGTTATGGCGGTGGAGAAAGAGACCCAGTACTTC.

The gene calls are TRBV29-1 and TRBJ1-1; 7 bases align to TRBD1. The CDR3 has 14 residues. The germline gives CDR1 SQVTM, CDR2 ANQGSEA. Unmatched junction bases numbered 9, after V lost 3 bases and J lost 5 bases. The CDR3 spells CSVDSGGFNTEAFF. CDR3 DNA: TGCAGCGTTGACTCAGGGGGATTTAATACTGAAGCTTTCTTT.

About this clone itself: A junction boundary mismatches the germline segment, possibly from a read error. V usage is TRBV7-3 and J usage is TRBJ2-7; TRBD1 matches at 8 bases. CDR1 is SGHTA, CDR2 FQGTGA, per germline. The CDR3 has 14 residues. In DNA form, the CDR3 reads TGTGCCAGCAGCTTAATGGTGACAGGGGTCGAGAAGTACTTC. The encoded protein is CASSLMVTGVEKYF.

CDR3: CAWAKIDYGYTF. CDR3 coding DNA: TGTGCCTGGGCGAAAATAGACTATGGCTACACCTTC. The chain uses TRBV30 and TRBJ1-2; D unresolved. V was clipped by 5 bases and J by 3 bases, with 10 bases between them. CDR3 length: 12 amino acids. Germline values: CDR1 GTSNPN, CDR2 SVGIG (reference sequence). Full variable domain (rest looked up from reference TRBV30 and TRBJ1-2): SQTIHQWPATLVQPVGSPLSLECTVEGTSNPNLYWYRQAAGRGLQLLFYSVGIGQISSEVPQNLSASRPQDRQFILSSKKLLLSDSGFYLCAWAKIDYGYTFGSGTRLTVV.

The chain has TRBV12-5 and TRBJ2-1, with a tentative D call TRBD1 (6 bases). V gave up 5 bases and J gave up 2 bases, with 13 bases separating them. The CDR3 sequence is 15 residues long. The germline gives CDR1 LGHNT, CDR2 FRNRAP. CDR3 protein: CASGEPGAAYNEQFF. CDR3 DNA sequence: TGTGCTAGTGGTGAGCCAGGGGCGGCCTACAATGAGCAGTTCTTC. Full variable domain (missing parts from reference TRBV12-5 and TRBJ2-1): DARVTQTPRHKVTEMGQEVTMRCQPILGHNTVFWYRQTMMQGLELLAYFRNRAPLDDSGMPKDRFSAEMPDATLATLKIQPSEPRDSAVYFCASGEPGAAYNEQFFGPGTRLTVL.

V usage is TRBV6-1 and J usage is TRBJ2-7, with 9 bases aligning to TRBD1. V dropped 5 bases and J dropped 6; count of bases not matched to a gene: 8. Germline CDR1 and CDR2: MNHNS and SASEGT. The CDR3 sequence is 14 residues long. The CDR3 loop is CASSSGTGWAEQYF. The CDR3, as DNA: TGTGCCAGCAGTTCCGGGACAGGGTGGGCCGAGCAGTACTTC.

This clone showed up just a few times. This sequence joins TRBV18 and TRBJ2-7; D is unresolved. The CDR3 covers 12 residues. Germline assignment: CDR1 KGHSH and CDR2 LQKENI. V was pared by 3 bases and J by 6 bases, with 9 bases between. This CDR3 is CASSPSGFEQYF. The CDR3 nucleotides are TGTGCCAGCTCACCGTCCGGGTTCGAGCAGTACTTC. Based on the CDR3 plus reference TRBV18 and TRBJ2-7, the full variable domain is NAGVMQNPRHLVRRRGQEARLRCSPMKGHSHVYWYRQLPEEGLKFMVYLQKENIIDESGMPKERFSAEFPKEGPSILRIQQVVRGDSAAYFCASSPSGFEQYFGPGTRLTVT.

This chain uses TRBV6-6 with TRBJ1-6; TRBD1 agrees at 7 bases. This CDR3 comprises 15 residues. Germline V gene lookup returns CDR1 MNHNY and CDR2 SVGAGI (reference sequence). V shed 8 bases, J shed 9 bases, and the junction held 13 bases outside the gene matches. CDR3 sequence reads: CASLGGLTRGSPLHF. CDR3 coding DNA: TGTGCCAGCCTAGGGGGCCTAACAAGGGGTTCACCCCTCCACTTT.

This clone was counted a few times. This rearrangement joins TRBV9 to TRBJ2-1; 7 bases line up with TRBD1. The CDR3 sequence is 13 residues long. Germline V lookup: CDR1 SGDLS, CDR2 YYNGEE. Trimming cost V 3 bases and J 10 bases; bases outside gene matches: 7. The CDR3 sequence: CASSEPRGMEQFF. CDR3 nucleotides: TGTGCCAGCAGCGAGCCCAGGGGGATGGAGCAGTTCTTC. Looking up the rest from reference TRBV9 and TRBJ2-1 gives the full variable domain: DSGVTQTPKHLITATGQRVTLRCSPRSGDLSVYWYQQSLDQGLQFLIQYYNGEERAKGNILERFSAQQFPDLHSELNLSSLELGDSALYFCASSEPRGMEQFFGPGTRLTVL.

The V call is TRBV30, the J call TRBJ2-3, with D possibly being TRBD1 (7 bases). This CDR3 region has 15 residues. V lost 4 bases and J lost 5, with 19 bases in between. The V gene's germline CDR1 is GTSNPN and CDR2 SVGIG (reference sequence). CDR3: CAWTSGGQRKDTQYF. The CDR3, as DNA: TGTGCCTGGACCTCAGGGGGGCAACGAAAAGATACGCAGTATTTT.

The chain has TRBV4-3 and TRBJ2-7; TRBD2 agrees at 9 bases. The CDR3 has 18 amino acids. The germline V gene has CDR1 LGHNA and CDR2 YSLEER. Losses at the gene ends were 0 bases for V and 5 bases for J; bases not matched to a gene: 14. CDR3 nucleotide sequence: TGCGCCAGCAGCCAAGAAGGAGTAGGGCGGGAGGGTATGCACGAGCAGTACTTC. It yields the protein CASSQEGVGREGMHEQYF.

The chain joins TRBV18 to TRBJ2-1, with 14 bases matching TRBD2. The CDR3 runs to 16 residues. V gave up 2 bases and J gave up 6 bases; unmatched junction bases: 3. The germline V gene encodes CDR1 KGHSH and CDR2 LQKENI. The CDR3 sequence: CASSPRGTSGGNEQFF. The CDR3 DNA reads TGTGCCAGCTCACCAAGGGGGACTAGCGGGGGCAATGAGCAGTTCTTC.

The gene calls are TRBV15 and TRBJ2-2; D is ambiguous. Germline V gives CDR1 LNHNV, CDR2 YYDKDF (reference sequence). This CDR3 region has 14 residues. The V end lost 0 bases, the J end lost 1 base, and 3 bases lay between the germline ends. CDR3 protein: CATSRDKNTGELFF. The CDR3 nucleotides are TGTGCCACCAGCAGAGACAAGAACACCGGGGAGCTGTTTTTT.

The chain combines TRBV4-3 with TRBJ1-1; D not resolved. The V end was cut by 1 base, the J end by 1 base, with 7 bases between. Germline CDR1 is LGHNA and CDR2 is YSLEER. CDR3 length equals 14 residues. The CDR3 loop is CASSQVSGNTEAFF. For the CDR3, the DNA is TGCGCCAGCAGCCAAGTATCAGGGAACACTGAAGCTTTCTTT.

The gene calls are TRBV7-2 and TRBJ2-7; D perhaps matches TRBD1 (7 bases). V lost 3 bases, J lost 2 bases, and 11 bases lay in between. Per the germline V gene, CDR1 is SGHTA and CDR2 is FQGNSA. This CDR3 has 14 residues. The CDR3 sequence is CASSFQGGAYEQYF. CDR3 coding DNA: TGTGCCAGCAGCTTCCAGGGGGGTGCCTACGAGCAGTACTTC.

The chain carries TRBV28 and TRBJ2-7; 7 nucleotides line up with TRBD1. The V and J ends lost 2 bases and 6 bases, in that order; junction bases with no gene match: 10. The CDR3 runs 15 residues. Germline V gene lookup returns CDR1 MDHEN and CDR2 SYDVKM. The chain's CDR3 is CASSLHTGARGEQYF. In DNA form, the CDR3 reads TGTGCCAGCAGTTTACACACAGGGGCGAGGGGCGAGCAGTACTTC.

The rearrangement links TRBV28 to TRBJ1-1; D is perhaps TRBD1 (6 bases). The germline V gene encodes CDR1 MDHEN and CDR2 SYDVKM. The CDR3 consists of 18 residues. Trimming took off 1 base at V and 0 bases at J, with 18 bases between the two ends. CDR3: CASSLLMRVGALNTEAFF. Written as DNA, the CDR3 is TGTGCCAGCAGTTTATTAATGCGAGTGGGGGCCTTGAACACTGAAGCTTTCTTT.

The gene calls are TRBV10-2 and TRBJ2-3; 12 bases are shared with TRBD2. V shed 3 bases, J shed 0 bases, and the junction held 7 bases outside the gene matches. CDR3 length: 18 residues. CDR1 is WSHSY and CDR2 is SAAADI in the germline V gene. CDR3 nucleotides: TGCGCCAGCAGTGACCCCGGGACTAGCGGGTACAGCACAGATACGCAGTATTTT. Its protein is CASSDPGTSGYSTDTQYF.

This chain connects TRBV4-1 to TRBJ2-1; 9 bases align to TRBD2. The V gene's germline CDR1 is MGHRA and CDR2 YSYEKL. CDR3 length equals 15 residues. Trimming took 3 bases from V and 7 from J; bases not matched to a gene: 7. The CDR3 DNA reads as TGCGCCAGCAGCCAGCTTGGACTAGCGCCTAATGAGCAGTTCTTC. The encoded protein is CASSQLGLAPNEQFF.